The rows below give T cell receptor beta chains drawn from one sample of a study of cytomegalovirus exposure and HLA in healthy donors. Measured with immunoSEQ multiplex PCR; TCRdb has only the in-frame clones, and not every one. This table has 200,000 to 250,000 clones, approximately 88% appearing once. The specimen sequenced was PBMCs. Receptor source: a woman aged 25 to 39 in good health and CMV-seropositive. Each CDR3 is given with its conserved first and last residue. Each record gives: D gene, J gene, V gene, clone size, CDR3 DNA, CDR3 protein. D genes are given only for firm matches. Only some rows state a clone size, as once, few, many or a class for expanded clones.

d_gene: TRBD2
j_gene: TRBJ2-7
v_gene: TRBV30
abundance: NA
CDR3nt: TGTGCCTGGAGGGGGACTACCATGGGATTAATCTACGAGCAGTACTTC
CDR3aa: CAWRGTTMGLIYEQYF

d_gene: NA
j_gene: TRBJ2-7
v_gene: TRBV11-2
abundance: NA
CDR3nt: TGTGCCAGCAGCTCGCGCGAGGGAGACGGCGAGCAGTACTTC
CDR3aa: CASSSREGDGEQYF

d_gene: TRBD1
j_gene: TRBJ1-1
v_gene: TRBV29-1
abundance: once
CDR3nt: TGCAGCGTTGTAGGGGGCGGTAGGACTGAAGCTTTCTTT
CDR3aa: CSVVGGGRTEAFF

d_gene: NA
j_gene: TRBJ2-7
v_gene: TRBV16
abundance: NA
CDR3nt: TGTGCCAGCAGCCCGATAGTGGGGGAGCAGTACTTC
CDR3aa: CASSPIVGEQYF

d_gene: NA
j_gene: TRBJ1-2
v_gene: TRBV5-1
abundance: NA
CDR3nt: TGCGCCAGCAGCCCCCCCCGTTTCGGTTCTAACTATGGCTACACCTTC
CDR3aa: CASSPPRFGSNYGYTF

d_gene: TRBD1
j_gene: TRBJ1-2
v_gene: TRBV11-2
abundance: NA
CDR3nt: TGTGCCAGCAGCCCCCGGACAGGGGGGAACTATGGCTACACCTTC
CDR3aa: CASSPRTGGNYGYTF

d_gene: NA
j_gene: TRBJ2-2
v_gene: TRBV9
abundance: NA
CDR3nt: TGTGCCAGCAGCAAAACGGGGGAAAGAGTTGCCGGGGAGCTGTTTTTT
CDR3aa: CASSKTGERVAGELFF

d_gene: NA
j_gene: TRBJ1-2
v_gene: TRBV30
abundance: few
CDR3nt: TGTGCCTGGAGACCTAACTATGGCTACACCTTC
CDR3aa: CAWRPNYGYTF

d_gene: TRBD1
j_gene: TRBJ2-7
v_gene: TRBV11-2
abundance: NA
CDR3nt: TGTGCCAGCAGCTACCAGGGGGTTGTTTACGAGCAGTACTTC
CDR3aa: CASSYQGVVYEQYF

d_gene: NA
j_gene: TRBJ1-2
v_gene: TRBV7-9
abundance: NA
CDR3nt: TGTGCCAGCGGGGCGGGGCGGTTCGACTATGGCTACACCTTC
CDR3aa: CASGAGRFDYGYTF

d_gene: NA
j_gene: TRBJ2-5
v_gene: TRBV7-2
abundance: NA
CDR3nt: TGTGCCAGCAGCTTAGTAGCGCTAGAGACCCAGTACTTC
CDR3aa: CASSLVALETQYF

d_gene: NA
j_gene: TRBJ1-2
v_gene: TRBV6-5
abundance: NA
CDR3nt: TGTGCCAGCAGTTACACCCGGAGGGCTAACTATGGCTACACCTTC
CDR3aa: CASSYTRRANYGYTF

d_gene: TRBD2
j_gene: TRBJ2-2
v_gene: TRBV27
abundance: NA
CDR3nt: TGTGCCAGCAGTTTCTTCCTAGCGGGAACCGGGGAGCTGTTTTTT
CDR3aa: CASSFFLAGTGELFF

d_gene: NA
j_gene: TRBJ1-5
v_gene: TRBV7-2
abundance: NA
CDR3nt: TGTGCCAGCAGCTTGACGGGGACGGGCAATCAGCCCCAGCATTTT
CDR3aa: CASSLTGTGNQPQHF

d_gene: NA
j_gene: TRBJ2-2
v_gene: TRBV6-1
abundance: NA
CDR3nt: TGTGCCAGCTTTCGGGGGACTAACACCGGGGAGCTGTTTTTT
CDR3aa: CASFRGTNTGELFF

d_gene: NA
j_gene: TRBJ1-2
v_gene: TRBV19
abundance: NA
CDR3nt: TGTGCCAGTAGGCGACCGGGACAACATTATGGCTACACCTTC
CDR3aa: CASRRPGQHYGYTF

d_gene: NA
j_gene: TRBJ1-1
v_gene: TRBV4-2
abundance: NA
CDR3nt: TGTGCCAGCAGCCAAGATGCAGCGAACACTGAAGCTTTCTTT
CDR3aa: CASSQDAANTEAFF

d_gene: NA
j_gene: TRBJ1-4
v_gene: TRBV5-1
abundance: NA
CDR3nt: TGCGCCAGCAGGCTTGGGTCCGGGGCGCTTAATGAAAAACTGTTTTTT
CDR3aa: CASRLGSGALNEKLFF

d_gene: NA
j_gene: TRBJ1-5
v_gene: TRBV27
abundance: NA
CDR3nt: TGTGCCAGCAGTTTTACAGGCTCTAATCAGCCCCAGCATTTT
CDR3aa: CASSFTGSNQPQHF

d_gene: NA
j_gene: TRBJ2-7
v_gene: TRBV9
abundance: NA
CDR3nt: TGTGCCAGCAGCGTAGCTTCCGGTCAGAGCTACGAGCAGTACTTC
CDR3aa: CASSVASGQSYEQYF

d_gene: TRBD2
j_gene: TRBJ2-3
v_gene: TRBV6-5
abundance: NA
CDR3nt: TGTGCCAGCAAAGATGGACTAGCGACCGATACGCAGTATTTT
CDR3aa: CASKDGLATDTQYF

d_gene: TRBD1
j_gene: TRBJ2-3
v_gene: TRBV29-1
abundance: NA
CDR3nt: TGCAGCGCAATGACAGGGTCCTACACAGATACGCAGTATTTT
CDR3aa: CSAMTGSYTDTQYF